One sample yielded the 24 T cell receptor beta chains listed below, sequenced in a study of blood T cell repertoires in COVID-19. Sequencing was performed with immunoSEQ multiplex PCR; in TCRdb, only in-frame clones are kept and a portion is missing. This sample carries 230,000 or so clones, about 80% of them seen once, and the ten largest clones take about 3.5%. Specimen: PBMCs or T cells enriched from blood (not recorded which). The receptors were gathered from a middle-aged man who had recovered from COVID-19.

V and J are TRBV15 and TRBJ1-3, with a possible D match to TRBD1 (6 bases). Per germline, CDR1 LNHNV and CDR2 YYDKDF (reference sequence). This CDR3 contains 17 residues. V was trimmed by 0 bases and J by 2 bases, leaving 14 bases between them. This CDR3 reads CATSRDPQGVTGNTIYF. In nucleotides, the CDR3 is TGTGCCACCAGCAGAGATCCACAGGGAGTCACTGGAAACACCATATATTTT. Full variable domain (remainder filled in from reference TRBV15 and TRBJ1-3): DAMVIQNPRYQVTQFGKPVTLSCSQTLNHNVMYWYQQKSSQAPKLLFHYYDKDFNNEADTPDNFQSRRPNTSFCFLDIRSPGLGDTAMYLCATSRDPQGVTGNTIYFGEGSWLTVV.

The table lists this clone with a count of one. The chain employs TRBV7-8 and TRBJ2-7; no clear D gene. Between the trimmed V and J ends, which lost 5 bases and 3 bases, there was a span of 11 bases. Germline loops: CDR1 SGHVS, CDR2 FQNEAQ. The CDR3 contains 13 residues. The CDR3 reads CASSNGEVYEQYF. The CDR3 nucleotides are TGTGCCAGCAGCAACGGAGAAGTCTACGAGCAGTACTTC.

Many counts were recorded for this clone. V gene TRBV3-1 (or the pseudogene TRBV3-2) combines with J gene TRBJ1-2; weak D call: TRBD1 (5 bases). The CDR3 consists of 14 residues. Trimming took off 2 bases at V and 7 bases at J, with 14 bases between the two ends. CDR1 LGHDT and CDR2 YNNKEL come from the germline V gene (reference sequence). CDR3 DNA: TGTGCCAGCAGCCAACGAAGTCAGGGCAGTGGCTACACCTTC. Amino acid sequence: CASSQRSQGSGYTF.

J is TRBJ2-1 and V is TRBV5-1; 12 nucleotides agree with TRBD2. The CDR3 has 16 amino acids. Germline CDR1 reads SGHRS; CDR2 reads YFSETQ. Trimming at V came to 0 bases and at J to 7 bases, leaving 5 bases not matched to a gene. DNA of the CDR3: TGCGCCAGCAGCTTGGTCGCTAGCGGGGGGGCTAATGAGCAGTTCTTC. Translated: CASSLVASGGANEQFF.

The V call is TRBV11-2, the J call TRBJ2-7, with a tentative D call TRBD2 (6 bases). V lost 3 bases to trimming and J lost 0 bases, with 12 bases between them. This CDR3 is 15 amino acids long. CDR1 and CDR2 from the germline V gene are SGHAT and FQNNGV. In DNA, the CDR3 is TGTGCCAGCAGCTTGTACGGGGGAAGCTCCTACGAGCAGTACTTC. Amino acids: CASSLYGGSSYEQYF.

The V call is TRBV7-9, the J call TRBJ2-3, with D possibly being TRBD2 (6 bases). This CDR3 region has 12 residues. CDR1 and CDR2 (germline): SEHNR, FQNEAQ (reference sequence). V was cut by 11 bases and J by 2 bases, with 11 bases left in between. CDR3 coding DNA: TGTGCCGGACGGGAGAACACAGATACGCAGTATTTT. This codes for CAGRENTDTQYF.

Only a few counts were recorded for this clone. The sample holds other DNA sequences that translate to the same CDR3. This rearrangement joins TRBV7-9 to TRBJ1-1; D gene unclear. Germline values: CDR1 SEHNR, CDR2 FQNEAQ (reference sequence). The germline V and J ends were trimmed by 1 base and 0 bases, with 3 bases remaining between them. The CDR3 is made up of 13 amino acids. The CDR3 loop is CASSLDMNTEAFF. In DNA, the CDR3 is TGTGCCAGCAGCTTAGACATGAACACTGAAGCTTTCTTT.

The chain couples TRBV11-2 to TRBJ2-1; possibly TRBD2 for D (5 bases). Germline V gene sequence: CDR1 SGHAT, CDR2 FQNNGV. The germline V and J ends were trimmed by 4 bases and 2 bases, with 9 bases remaining between them. The CDR3 covers 14 residues. The DNA of the CDR3 is TGTGCCAGCAGCTCAACCGGGACCTACAATGAGCAGTTCTTC. Translating gives CASSSTGTYNEQFF.

V usage is TRBV3-1 (or the pseudogene TRBV3-2) and J usage is TRBJ1-5; perhaps TRBD1 as D (6 bases). CDR1 and CDR2 from the germline V gene are LGHDT and YNNKEL (reference sequence). The CDR3 is made up of 15 amino acids. The V end was cut by 1 base, the J end by 3 bases, with 10 bases between. The CDR3 sequence is CASSQGAGDNQPQHF. The CDR3 DNA reads TGTGCCAGCAGCCAAGGGGCAGGGGACAATCAGCCCCAGCATTTT.

J is TRBJ2-7 and V is TRBV11-2; D gene uncertain. CDR1 and CDR2 (germline): SGHAT, FQNNGV. The CDR3 runs to 12 residues. The V and J ends lost 1 base and 6 bases respectively, with 7 bases between them. CDR3 coding DNA: TGTGCCAGCAGCTTAGTCCCCTCCGAGCAGTACTTC. As protein: CASSLVPSEQYF.

The chain has TRBV5-4 and TRBJ1-2; a possible D gene is TRBD1 (5 bases). The CDR3 contains 18 residues. Germline values: CDR1 SGHNT, CDR2 YYREEE (reference sequence). The V end lost 4 bases, the J end lost 2 bases, and 24 bases lay between the germline ends. The CDR3 nucleotides are TGTGCCAGCAGCCCCCGGCAAGGGGCGCCGAACCCAAACTATGGCTACACCTTC. Amino acids: CASSPRQGAPNPNYGYTF.

The genes are TRBV5-1 and TRBJ2-5; a weak D match, TRBD2 (5 bases). This CDR3 is 14 amino acids long. V was pared by 0 bases and J by 2 bases, with 8 bases between. Germline V lookup: CDR1 SGHRS, CDR2 YFSETQ. The CDR3 sequence: CASSLGPGQETQYF. In DNA form, the CDR3 reads TGCGCCAGCAGCTTGGGGCCGGGACAAGAGACCCAGTACTTC. The entire variable domain, with the rest obtained from reference TRBV5-1 and TRBJ2-5, is as follows: KAGVTQTPRYLIKTRGQQVTLSCSPISGHRSVSWYQQTPGQGLQFLFEYFSETQRNKGNFPGRFSGRQFSNSRSEMNVSTLELGDSALYLCASSLGPGQETQYFGPGTRLLVL.

CDR3 residues: CASSLAGMNTEAFF. DNA of the CDR3: TGTGCCAGCAGCTTGGCAGGGATGAACACTGAAGCTTTCTTT. The V call is TRBV5-4, the J call TRBJ1-1; possibly TRBD1 for D (5 bases). The germline V gene has CDR1 SGHNT and CDR2 YYREEE (reference sequence). This CDR3 is 14 amino acids long. Trimming removed 0 bases at V and 0 bases at J, with 6 bases between.

The chain couples TRBV2 to TRBJ2-2, with TRBD2 matching 11 bases. Germline V gene lookup returns CDR1 SNHLY and CDR2 FYNNEI. CDR3 length equals 16 residues. With V trimmed by 6 bases and J by 2 bases, 5 bases remained unmatched. Here the CDR3 DNA reads TGTGCCAGCAGCGTAACTAGCGGGGGTAACACCGGGGAGCTGTTTTTT. Its protein product is CASSVTSGGNTGELFF.

This chain uses TRBV25-1 with TRBJ1-3; 7 bases agree with TRBD1. This CDR3 has 13 amino acids. Germline trimming cut 8 bases from V and 0 bases from J; bases unmatched to any gene: 1. Germline V gives CDR1 MGHDK, CDR2 SYGVNS. The CDR3 bases are TGTGCCAGCCAGGGGGTCTCTGGAAACACCATATATTTT. Translating gives CASQGVSGNTIYF.

V is TRBV29-1 and J is TRBJ2-1; D might be TRBD1 (6 bases). CDR1 and CDR2 (germline): SQVTM, ANQGSEA. The CDR3 has 13 residues. V was shortened by 4 bases and J by 5 bases, with 12 bases between the two germline ends. The CDR3 DNA reads as TGCAGCGTTGGGGAGAGGACAGACAATGAGCAGTTCTTC. Translation: CSVGERTDNEQFF.

V is TRBV6-5 and J is TRBJ1-5; TRBD1 matches at 8 bases. The CDR3 has 14 residues. The germline CDR1 and CDR2 sequences are MNHEY and SVGAGI. The J segment lost 5 bases and the V segment lost 8 bases, leaving 8 bases of the junction unmatched. CDR3 amino acids: CASCPDRDDQPQHF. DNA of the CDR3: TGTGCCAGCTGCCCGGACAGGGACGATCAGCCCCAGCATTTT.

This clone was recorded only once. The rearrangement joins TRBV10-2 to TRBJ2-5; TRBD1 matches 8 bases. CDR3 length: 13 amino acids. The ends lost 6 bases at V and 1 base at J; junction bases unmatched: 1. Germline V gene lookup returns CDR1 WSHSY and CDR2 SAAADI. The CDR3 DNA sequence: TGCGCCAGCAGGGGACAGGCCCAAGAGACCCAGTACTTC. Its protein is CASRGQAQETQYF.

This chain joins TRBV7-9 and TRBJ1-1, with D maybe TRBD1 (6 bases). With 1 base removed from V and 1 base from J, the gap between germline ends came to 10 bases. Germline V gives CDR1 SEHNR, CDR2 FQNEAQ (reference sequence). The CDR3 totals 15 residues. The CDR3 spells CASSLGTRGNTEAFF. The DNA for the CDR3 is TGTGCCAGCAGCTTAGGGACCAGGGGGAACACTGAAGCTTTCTTT.

J is TRBJ1-1 and V is TRBV11-2, with a tentative D call TRBD1 (5 bases). Per germline, CDR1 SGHAT and CDR2 FQNNGV. This CDR3 has 14 amino acids. Trimming shortened V by 1 base and J by 4 bases, and 10 bases separated the two germline ends. Written as DNA, the CDR3 is TGTGCCAGCAGCTTAGCGCAGGGCCTCACTGAAGCTTTCTTT. Its translation: CASSLAQGLTEAFF.

The chain links TRBV4-3 to TRBJ1-6, with D possibly being TRBD1 (5 bases). The V end was cut by 0 bases, the J end by 9 bases, with 12 bases between. Germline V CDR1 and CDR2: LGHNA, YSLEER. The CDR3 runs 15 residues. CDR3 loop: CASSQDSGGISPLHF. The CDR3 nucleotides read TGCGCCAGCAGCCAAGATTCCGGGGGAATTTCACCCCTCCACTTT.

The rearrangement links TRBV6-5 to TRBJ2-5; 7 bases align to TRBD1. J lost 5 bases, V lost 5 bases, and 11 bases had no gene match. Germline-derived CDR1 and CDR2 are MNHEY and SVGAGI. The CDR3 runs 15 residues. The CDR3 protein is CASSLRQGTGETQYF. The CDR3 region has the DNA TGTGCCAGCAGTCTGAGACAGGGAACAGGGGAGACCCAGTACTTC.

The count of this clone is one. The chain links TRBV6-2 or TRBV6-3 to TRBJ2-7; no reliable D call. The CDR3 loop spans 11 amino acids. The germline gives CDR1 MNHEY, CDR2 SVGEGT. V was shortened by 5 bases and J by 5 bases, with 7 bases between the two germline ends. The CDR3 bases are TGTGCCAGCAGTCCCCGTAACGAGCAGTACTTC. Translated, it gives CASSPRNEQYF.

This chain links TRBV5-6 with TRBJ2-7, with TRBD1 matching over 7 bases. CDR3 length: 13 residues. V lost 5 bases to trimming and J lost 5 bases; unmatched junction nucleotides: 7. Germline CDR1 and CDR2: SGHDT and YYEEEE. The CDR3 reads CASSLFTGDEQYF. CDR3 nucleotides: TGTGCCAGCAGTTTATTTACAGGGGACGAGCAGTACTTC.